One and the same sample provided the 27 T cell receptor beta chains below, sequenced in a study of cytomegalovirus exposure and HLA in healthy donors. Researchers ran the PCR with 60 Vbeta and 13 Jbeta primers. Measured with immunoSEQ multiplex PCR; TCRdb has only the in-frame clones, and not every one. Among about 160,000 clones listed, 86% were seen once. Sequencing input: PBMCs. These receptor sequences come from a woman under 30 in good health and CMV-seronegative.

The chain joins TRBV9 to TRBJ1-3; TRBD1 might be the D (6 bases). The germline CDR1 and CDR2 sequences are SGDLS and YYNGEE. The length of the CDR3 is 16 residues. The V gene lost 3 bases and the J gene lost 0 bases, with 13 bases spanning the gap. The CDR3 is CASSETGSVSGNTIYF. The CDR3 coding sequence is TGTGCCAGCAGCGAAACAGGGTCGGTCTCTGGAAACACCATATATTTT.

The chain carries TRBV4-1 and TRBJ1-2; 9 bases agree with TRBD1. Germline lookup yields CDR1 MGHRA and CDR2 YSYEKL. This CDR3 contains 14 residues. J was trimmed by 8 bases and V by 4 bases; bases with no gene match: 8. The CDR3: CASSPEQGARGYTF. In DNA, the CDR3 is TGCGCCAGCAGCCCCGAACAGGGGGCGCGAGGCTACACCTTC.

The genes are TRBV5-4 and TRBJ1-1, with D possibly matching TRBD1 (6 bases). V was clipped by 5 bases and J by 1 base, with 9 bases between them. The CDR3 is 13 amino acids. Looked up from germline, CDR1 is SGHNT and CDR2 is YYREEE (reference sequence). The CDR3 DNA reads TGTGCCAGCAGGTCACAGGGGAACACTGAAGCTTTCTTT. Translated, it gives CASRSQGNTEAFF.

V gene TRBV27 combines with J gene TRBJ2-7; TRBD1 agrees at 8 bases. This CDR3 is built from 16 residues. The J segment lost 6 bases and the V segment lost 6 bases, leaving 16 bases of the junction unmatched. Germline V gene lookup returns CDR1 MNHEY and CDR2 SMNVEV (reference sequence). The CDR3 sequence is CASSRGQGLYPPEQYF. The CDR3 bases are TGTGCCAGCAGCAGAGGACAGGGTTTATATCCCCCCGAGCAGTACTTC.

The V gene is TRBV28, the J gene TRBJ1-2; 8 nucleotides align to TRBD1. Germline V gene lookup returns CDR1 MDHEN and CDR2 SYDVKM. This CDR3 region has 13 residues. After removal of 7 bases from V and 7 bases from J, the junction contained 8 bases not matched to a gene. This CDR3 is CASKDRGRSGYTF. CDR3 in DNA: TGTGCCAGCAAAGACAGGGGTAGGAGTGGCTACACCTTC.

The CDR3 bases are TGTGCCAGCAGCCCGGGACTCTCCTACAATGAGCAGTTCTTC. Residues: CASSPGLSYNEQFF. The genes are TRBV13 and TRBJ2-1; perhaps TRBD2 as D (6 bases). Per germline, CDR1 PRHDT and CDR2 FYEKMQ (reference sequence). The V and J ends lost 5 bases and 0 bases respectively, with 8 bases between them. The CDR3 extends over 14 amino acids. Full variable domain (outside the CDR3, taken from reference TRBV13 and TRBJ2-1): AAGVIQSPRHLIKEKRETATLKCYPIPRHDTVYWYQQGPGQDPQFLISFYEKMQSDKGSIPDRFSAQQFSDYHSELNMSSLELGDSALYFCASSPGLSYNEQFFGPGTRLTVL.

The genes are TRBV9 and TRBJ2-4, with 7 bases aligning to TRBD2. The CDR3 loop spans 13 amino acids. The V and J ends lost 7 bases and 8 bases, in that order; junction bases with no gene match: 9. CDR1 and CDR2 from the germline V gene are SGDLS and YYNGEE. This CDR3 reads CASSGFRGDIQYF. The CDR3 DNA reads TGTGCCAGCTCCGGGTTTCGGGGGGACATTCAGTACTTC.

The chain carries TRBV5-1 and TRBJ2-1, with 13 bases identical to TRBD2. This CDR3 is built from 19 residues. After removal of 0 bases from V and 5 bases from J, the junction contained 11 bases not matched to a gene. Germline V CDR1 and CDR2: SGHRS, YFSETQ. The CDR3, as DNA: TGCGCCAGCAGCTTGGAGGGACTAGCGGGAAGCGGGGGAGACAATGAGCAGTTCTTC. Translated, it gives CASSLEGLAGSGGDNEQFF.

The chain employs TRBV27 and TRBJ2-7, with TRBD1 matching 8 bases. Germline V lookup: CDR1 MNHEY, CDR2 SMNVEV (reference sequence). V trimming: 6 bases; J trimming: 4 bases; junction bases outside the gene matches: 5. The CDR3 is 13 amino acids. This CDR3 reads CASSPRGPYEQYF. The CDR3 DNA is TGTGCCAGCAGCCCCAGGGGGCCATACGAGCAGTACTTC.

This sequence joins TRBV6-1 and TRBJ1-2; TRBD1 agrees at 7 bases. Germline V CDR1 and CDR2: MNHNS, SASEGT. This CDR3 region has 15 residues. Trimming took 5 bases from V and 3 from J; bases not matched to a gene: 9. The CDR3 sequence is CASSQILGGDYGYTF. CDR3 sequence (DNA): TGTGCCAGCAGTCAAATCCTAGGGGGCGACTATGGCTACACCTTC.

V is TRBV19 and J is TRBJ1-2; D call uncertain. The CDR3 is made up of 13 amino acids. Trimming pared 0 bases from V and 8 bases from J, leaving 10 bases between. The V gene's germline CDR1 is LNHDA and CDR2 SQIVND (reference sequence). CDR3 bases: TGTGCCAGTAGTATAGAAGGAGAGAAGGGCTACACCTTC. It codes for CASSIEGEKGYTF. Based on the CDR3 plus reference TRBV19 and TRBJ1-2, the full variable domain is DGGITQSPKYLFRKEGQNVTLSCEQNLNHDAMYWYRQDPGQGLRLIYYSQIVNDFQKGDIAEGYSVSREKKESFPLTVTSAQKNPTAFYLCASSIEGEKGYTFGSGTRLTVV.

J is TRBJ2-5 and V is TRBV19; D unclear. From germline, CDR1 is LNHDA and CDR2 SQIVND (reference sequence). V dropped 0 bases and J dropped 1 base, with 3 bases sitting between them. This CDR3 is 13 amino acids long. For the CDR3, the DNA is TGTGCCAGTAGTATAGATATCCAAGAGACCCAGTACTTC. Its protein is CASSIDIQETQYF.

The chain uses TRBV10-3 and TRBJ2-5; the match to TRBD2 covers 9 bases. This CDR3 has 17 amino acids. Per germline, CDR1 ENHRY and CDR2 SYGVKD. Trimming at V came to 3 bases and at J to 4 bases, leaving 12 bases not matched to a gene. The CDR3 DNA sequence: TGTGCCATCAGTGATTTGGTACGGCGGGGGGGCGGAGAGACCCAGTACTTC. This codes for CAISDLVRRGGGETQYF.

The chain joins TRBV4-1 to TRBJ1-3; D is unresolved. V lost 4 bases and J 1 base, leaving 11 bases between the germline ends. CDR1 is MGHRA and CDR2 is YSYEKL in the germline V gene. The CDR3 spans 15 residues. The CDR3 bases are TGCGCCAGCAGCCGGGCCCTGACGTCTGGAAACACCATATATTTT. It encodes CASSRALTSGNTIYF.

CDR3 sequence: CAISESRLAGADADTQYF. DNA of the CDR3: TGTGCCATCAGTGAGTCGCGACTAGCGGGAGCGGATGCAGATACGCAGTATTTT. The rearrangement uses TRBV10-3 and TRBJ2-3; 12 bases are shared with TRBD2. After removal of 0 bases from V and 4 bases from J, the junction contained 8 bases not matched to a gene. The CDR3 consists of 18 residues. Germline CDR1 and CDR2: ENHRY and SYGVKD.

Only a few counts were recorded for this clone. J is TRBJ1-3 and V is TRBV19; TRBD1 agrees at 7 bases. The V and J ends lost 6 bases and 0 bases, in that order; junction bases with no gene match: 5. Germline CDR1 and CDR2: LNHDA and SQIVND (reference sequence). This CDR3 contains 15 residues. CDR3 nucleotides: TGTGCCAGTAGGCTGACAGGGAACTCTGGAAACACCATATATTTT. It encodes CASRLTGNSGNTIYF.

This clone occurred once. The rearrangement uses TRBV6-6 and TRBJ1-2; 10 bases fit TRBD1. Germline V lookup: CDR1 MNHNY, CDR2 SVGAGI (reference sequence). The CDR3 is made up of 16 amino acids. V lost 4 bases and J lost 4; bases outside the gene matches: 9. The CDR3 is CASSFPTGGLGYGYTF. DNA of the CDR3: TGTGCCAGCAGTTTCCCGACAGGGGGCCTAGGCTATGGCTACACCTTC.

CDR3 sequence: CASTPPEGRGPPGELFF. The CDR3 nucleotides are TGTGCCAGTACCCCTCCCGAGGGGCGGGGGCCCCCCGGGGAGCTGTTTTTT. The chain couples TRBV19 to TRBJ2-2, with D maybe TRBD2 (7 bases). This CDR3 contains 17 residues. Germline V gene data show CDR1 as LNHDA and CDR2 as SQIVND (reference sequence). V lost 7 bases and J lost 6, with 24 bases in between.

CDR3 sequence reads: CASSLAGGADTQYF. The CDR3 DNA is TGTGCCAGCAGCTTAGCGGGGGGGGCAGATACGCAGTATTTT. V and J are TRBV7-9 and TRBJ2-3; 7 nucleotides line up with TRBD2. Trimming cost V 0 bases and J 4 bases; bases outside gene matches: 1. The CDR3 loop spans 14 amino acids. CDR1 and CDR2 (germline): SEHNR, FQNEAQ (reference sequence).

The chain is built from TRBV28 and TRBJ1-1, with 8 bases aligning to TRBD1. J lost 4 bases, V lost 9 bases, and 10 bases had no gene match. This CDR3 region has 14 residues. Germline V lookup: CDR1 MDHEN, CDR2 SYDVKM. CDR3 in amino acids: CASINRGVTTEAFF. CDR3 bases: TGTGCCAGTATTAACAGGGGGGTGACCACTGAAGCTTTCTTT.

V is TRBV7-6 and J is TRBJ2-7; possible D gene TRBD1, 5 bases. The V and J ends lost 4 bases and 2 bases respectively, with 15 bases between them. The CDR3 is 15 amino acids. The germline V gene encodes CDR1 SGHVS and CDR2 FNYEAQ. CDR3 DNA: TGTGCCAGCAGCTCCGGTACAGGTCTTCCCTACGAGCAGTACTTC. Amino acids: CASSSGTGLPYEQYF.

The chain carries TRBV4-1 and TRBJ2-2, with TRBD2 matching 7 bases. With 1 base clipped from V and 7 bases from J, the junction kept 15 bases outside the gene matches. CDR1 MGHRA and CDR2 YSYEKL come from the germline V gene. This CDR3 has 18 amino acids. The CDR3 reads CASSQGRFARERGGELFF. Written as DNA, the CDR3 is TGCGCCAGCAGCCAAGGAAGGTTCGCGCGGGAGAGGGGCGGGGAGCTGTTTTTT.

The CDR3 bases are TGTGCCAGTAGTCCGGGACAGGGATGGTTAGAGACCCAGTACTTC. Its translation is CASSPGQGWLETQYF. The chain employs TRBV19 and TRBJ2-5; 9 bases line up with TRBD1. Germline loops: CDR1 LNHDA, CDR2 SQIVND (reference sequence). This CDR3 is built from 15 residues. The V segment lost 5 bases and the J segment 4 bases; nucleotides outside the gene matches: 8.

This clone has more than one count but fewer than ten. V usage is TRBV5-1 and J usage is TRBJ1-3; no firm D call. CDR3 length: 14 residues. CDR1 and CDR2 from the germline V gene are SGHRS and YFSETQ. V shed 5 bases and J shed 3 bases, with 12 bases lying between them. For the CDR3, the DNA is TGCGCCAGCAGTCAGGCGTTCGTTGGAAACACCATATATTTT. The encoded protein is CASSQAFVGNTIYF.

This clone was detected only once. The rearrangement links TRBV29-1 to TRBJ2-3; D is ambiguous. This CDR3 spans 14 amino acids. V lost 2 bases and J lost 4, with 13 bases in between. Germline lookup yields CDR1 SQVTM and CDR2 ANQGSEA. The CDR3 loop is CSVELGRSSDTQYF. DNA for the CDR3: TGCAGCGTTGAATTAGGAAGGAGCTCAGATACGCAGTATTTT.

The chain joins TRBV6-5 to TRBJ2-5, with TRBD2 identical over 9 bases. V gave up 4 bases and J gave up 4 bases; unmatched junction bases: 4. This CDR3 contains 14 residues. Germline values: CDR1 MNHEY, CDR2 SVGAGI. CDR3 nucleotides: TGTGCCAGCAGTTTAGCGGGGGTACTAGAGACCCAGTACTTC. Translation gives CASSLAGVLETQYF.

V usage is TRBV19 and J usage is TRBJ2-4; TRBD2 is a possible D gene (7 bases). The CDR3 is 19 residues long. Germline V lookup: CDR1 LNHDA, CDR2 SQIVND (reference sequence). Trimming shortened V by 8 bases and J by 0 bases, and 26 bases separated the two germline ends. The CDR3 sequence is CASRDWGGWGPLAKNIQYF. Written as DNA, the CDR3 is TGTGCCAGTCGGGACTGGGGAGGGTGGGGGCCTTTAGCCAAAAACATTCAGTACTTC.